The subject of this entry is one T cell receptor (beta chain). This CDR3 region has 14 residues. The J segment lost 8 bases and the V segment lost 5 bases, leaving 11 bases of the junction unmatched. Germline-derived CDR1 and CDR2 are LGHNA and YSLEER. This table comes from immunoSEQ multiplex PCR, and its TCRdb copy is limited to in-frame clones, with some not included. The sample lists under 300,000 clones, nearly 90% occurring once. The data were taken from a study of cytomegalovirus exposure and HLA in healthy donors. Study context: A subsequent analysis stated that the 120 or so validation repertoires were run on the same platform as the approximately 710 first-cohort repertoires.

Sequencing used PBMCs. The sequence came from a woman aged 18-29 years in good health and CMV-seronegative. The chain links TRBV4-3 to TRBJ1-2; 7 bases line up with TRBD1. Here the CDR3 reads CASSRGQPSGGYTF. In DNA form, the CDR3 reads TGCGCCAGCAGCAGGGGACAGCCCTCAGGCGGCTACACCTTC.